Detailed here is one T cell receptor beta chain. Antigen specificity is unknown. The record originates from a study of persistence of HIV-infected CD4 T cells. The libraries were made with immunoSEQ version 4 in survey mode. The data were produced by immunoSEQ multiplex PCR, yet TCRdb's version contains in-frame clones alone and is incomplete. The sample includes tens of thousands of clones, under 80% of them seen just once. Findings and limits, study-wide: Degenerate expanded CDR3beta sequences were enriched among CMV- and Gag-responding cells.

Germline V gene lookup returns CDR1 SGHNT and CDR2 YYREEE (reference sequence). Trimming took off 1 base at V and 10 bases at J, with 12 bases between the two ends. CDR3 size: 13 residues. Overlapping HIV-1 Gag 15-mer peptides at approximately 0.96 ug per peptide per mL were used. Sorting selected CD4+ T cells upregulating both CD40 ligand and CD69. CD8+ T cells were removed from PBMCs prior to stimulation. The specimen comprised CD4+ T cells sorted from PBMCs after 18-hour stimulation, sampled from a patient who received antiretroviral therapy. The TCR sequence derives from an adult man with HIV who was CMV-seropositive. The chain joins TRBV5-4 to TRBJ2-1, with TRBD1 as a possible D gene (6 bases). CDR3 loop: CASSLFGQLEQFF. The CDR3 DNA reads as TGTGCCAGCAGCTTGTTCGGACAGCTAGAGCAGTTCTTC.